One sample yielded the 20 T cell receptor beta chains listed below, sequenced in a study of molecular identifiers for immune sequencing clone quantification. TCRdb analysed the PCR reads with MiXCR anew, one entry per CDR3 protein. In the table there are 400,000 to 600,000 distinct CDR3 sequences, roughly 25% of which are singletons. What was sequenced was naive CD8+ T cells from blood, with Jurkat cell RNA spiked in. The sample's subset: FACS-sorted CD8+CD4-CCR7+CD45RA+ naive T cells. These receptors originate from a human donor in good health. Some libraries in this study had Jurkat cell RNA spiked in.

This clonotype was counted between two and nine times. This chain links TRBV19 with TRBJ2-7; 10 nucleotides agree with TRBD1. The V gene's germline CDR1 is LNHDA and CDR2 SQIVND (reference sequence). The CDR3 sequence is 15 residues long. The V and J ends lost 6 bases and 3 bases, in that order; junction bases with no gene match: 8. The CDR3 here is CASRPGTGAYYEQYF. CDR3 nucleotides: TGTGCCAGTAGACCCGGGACAGGGGCCTACTACGAGCAGTACTTC.

This chain connects TRBV19 to TRBJ1-1; 9 nucleotides match TRBD1. The J segment lost 4 bases and the V segment lost 4 bases, leaving 4 bases of the junction unmatched. Germline CDR1 LNHDA, CDR2 SQIVND (reference sequence). The CDR3 has 14 amino acids. The DNA of the CDR3 is TGTGCCAGTAGTACACAGGGGGCGTCCACTGAAGCTTTCTTT. Translating gives CASSTQGASTEAFF.

This clonotype turned up a few times. The chain couples TRBV27 to TRBJ2-2; 8 bases fit TRBD1. V was clipped by 1 base and J by 7 bases; unmatched bases: 8. The CDR3 length is 16 residues. Per germline, CDR1 MNHEY and CDR2 SMNVEV (reference sequence). The CDR3 here is CASSLFAGGAIGELFF. The CDR3 DNA follows: TGTGCCAGCAGTTTATTTGCAGGGGGCGCGATCGGGGAGCTGTTTTTT.

This rearrangement joins TRBV4-3 to TRBJ2-5; TRBD1 matches at 9 bases. There are 17 residues in the CDR3. The germline V gene encodes CDR1 LGHNA and CDR2 YSLEER. Trimming at V came to 0 bases and at J to 1 base, leaving 6 bases not matched to a gene. The CDR3 loop is CASSQDYGTGFQETQYF. CDR3 in DNA: TGCGCCAGCAGCCAAGATTACGGGACAGGGTTCCAAGAGACCCAGTACTTC.

A remark on this clonotype: Compared with germline, one end of the junction differs, possibly owing to a read error. The chain is built from TRBV6-5 and TRBJ2-7, with D unresolved. Per the germline V gene, CDR1 is MNHEY and CDR2 is SVGAGI. The CDR3 consists of 13 residues. The CDR3 bases are TGTACCAGCAGCCACCCATCAGGCGACGAGCAGTACTTC. It translates to CTSSHPSGDEQYF.

This clonotype has just a few counts. The rearrangement links TRBV27 to TRBJ2-7; TRBD2 matches at 13 bases. The germline V gene has CDR1 MNHEY and CDR2 SMNVEV (reference sequence). V lost 5 bases and J lost 9; bases outside the gene matches: 7. This CDR3 region has 14 residues. The CDR3 nucleotides are TGTGCCAGCAGTACCGGGACTAGCGGGATTTGGCAGTACTTC. It specifies CASSTGTSGIWQYF.

This clonotype was seen many times. V usage is TRBV5-4 and J usage is TRBJ2-7, with 10 bases lining up with TRBD2. The germline V gene encodes CDR1 SGHNT and CDR2 YYREEE (reference sequence). The trim removed 0 bases at V and 3 bases at J, leaving 9 bases unmatched. This CDR3 has 17 amino acids. The CDR3 loop is CASSLATVAGGNYEQYF. In DNA, the CDR3 is TGTGCCAGCAGCTTGGCTACAGTAGCGGGGGGAAACTACGAGCAGTACTTC.

In its sample, this clonotype was seen a few times. CDR3 amino acids: CASSSTIYEQYF. Here the CDR3 DNA reads TGTGCCAGCAGCTCTACAATCTACGAGCAGTACTTC. This chain connects TRBV7-2 to TRBJ2-7; D is ambiguous. Trimming shortened V by 4 bases and J by 3 bases, and 7 bases separated the two germline ends. CDR1 and CDR2 from the germline V gene are SGHTA and FQGNSA. The CDR3 is made up of 12 amino acids.

The chain links TRBV6-5 to TRBJ1-2, with D tentatively TRBD1 (5 bases). Germline V gene sequence: CDR1 MNHEY, CDR2 SVGAGI. The V end lost 0 bases, the J end lost 3 bases, and 8 bases lay between the germline ends. The CDR3 is 14 amino acids. CDR3 DNA: TGTGCCAGCAGTTACTCCGGACACGACTATGGCTACACCTTC. Protein product: CASSYSGHDYGYTF.

This clonotype has ten or more counts. The J gene is TRBJ2-2, the V gene TRBV2; D is unclear. V was shortened by 3 bases and J by 1 base, with 9 bases between the two germline ends. CDR1 and CDR2 (germline): SNHLY, FYNNEI. CDR3 length equals 15 residues. In DNA form, the CDR3 reads TGTGCCAGCAGTGATACCCAGGAGAACACCGGGGAGCTGTTTTTT. It yields the protein CASSDTQENTGELFF.

At least ten counts were recorded for this clonotype. The chain combines TRBV4-1 with TRBJ1-1; D may be TRBD1 (6 bases). V lost 2 bases and J lost 8, with 12 bases in between. Germline assignment: CDR1 MGHRA and CDR2 YSYEKL. The CDR3 runs 13 residues. Here the CDR3 DNA reads TGCGCCAGCAGCCAAAACTCCGGGGGCGAAGCTTTCTTT. Protein sequence: CASSQNSGGEAFF.

Remarks on this clonotype: A read error may produce the germline difference seen at one junction end. The V call is TRBV11-2, the J call TRBJ2-1, with unresolved D. CDR1 is SGHAT and CDR2 is FQNNGV in the germline V gene. The CDR3 has 13 residues. This CDR3 reads CASSLEWGNEQFF. DNA of the CDR3: TGTGCCAGCAGCCTAGAATGGGGCAATGAGCAGTTCTTC.

CDR3 region: CATSLGDGETQYF. The CDR3 nucleotides read TGTGCCACCAGTCTAGGGGACGGAGAGACCCAGTACTTC. The chain couples TRBV24-1 to TRBJ2-5; D is tentatively TRBD1 or TRBD2 (5 bases each). Trimming took off 6 bases at V and 4 bases at J, with 11 bases between the two ends. The CDR3 length is 13 residues. The V gene's germline CDR1 is KGHDR and CDR2 SFDVKD.

This clonotype was counted at least ten times. The V call is TRBV2, the J call TRBJ1-5; D uncertain. This CDR3 comprises 17 residues. V lost 5 bases and J lost 2, with 19 bases in between. Germline CDR1 and CDR2: SNHLY and FYNNEI. The CDR3 DNA reads as TGTGCCAGCAGTACACCTGTTGAGGCAGTCGGCAATCAGCCCCAGCATTTT. Translation: CASSTPVEAVGNQPQHF.

This clonotype has at least ten counts. This chain joins TRBV7-9 and TRBJ2-7; the D is unclear. The CDR3 contains 10 residues. The germline gives CDR1 SEHNR, CDR2 FQNEAQ (reference sequence). The V end lost 6 bases, the J end lost 5 bases, and 5 bases lay between the germline ends. The CDR3 loop is CASRGNEQYF. CDR3 DNA sequence: TGTGCCAGCAGGGGGAACGAGCAGTACTTC.

The CDR3 DNA reads TGTGCCAGCAGTTTATCCGGGCTAGCGGGATCGGGGGAGACCCAGTACTTC. It encodes CASSLSGLAGSGETQYF. The chain combines TRBV27 with TRBJ2-5; 9 bases are a match to TRBD2. V lost 0 bases and J lost 5; bases outside the gene matches: 10. The CDR3 spans 17 residues. Per the germline V gene, CDR1 is MNHEY and CDR2 is SMNVEV (reference sequence).

There are many counts of this clonotype. The chain combines TRBV6-5 with TRBJ2-1, with 12 bases lining up with TRBD2. The CDR3 consists of 15 residues. Germline CDR1 MNHEY, CDR2 SVGAGI. Trimming at V came to 2 bases and at J to 7 bases, leaving 3 bases not matched to a gene. The CDR3 reads CASSYRLAGVNEQFF. The CDR3 DNA sequence: TGTGCCAGCAGTTACCGACTAGCGGGGGTTAATGAGCAGTTCTTC.

The chain recombines TRBV27 with TRBJ2-4; D is unclear. The CDR3 has 18 amino acids. Germline V lookup: CDR1 MNHEY, CDR2 SMNVEV (reference sequence). V was trimmed by 6 bases and J by 0 bases, leaving 21 bases between them. CDR3 protein: CASRLRSRGVLAKNIQYF. CDR3 in DNA: TGTGCCAGCAGGCTTAGGTCCCGTGGGGTACTAGCCAAAAACATTCAGTACTTC.

In its sample, this clonotype was seen once. The junction does not match germline at one end; this may be a read error. This sequence joins TRBV4-3 and TRBJ2-3; 12 nucleotides align to TRBD2. Germline CDR1 is LGHNA and CDR2 is YSLEER. The CDR3 extends over 19 amino acids. This CDR3 is CASSQDHSLAGGPADMQYF. The CDR3 region has the DNA TGCGCCAGCAGCCAAGATCACAGTCTAGCGGGGGGGCCAGCAGATATGCAGTATTTT.

This clonotype was found many times. Because the CDR3 is missing its conserved closing phenylalanine or tryptophan, this is likely a read error. It is unclear where the CDR3 begins or ends on the DNA, so no DNA is shown, and the CDR3 is as TCRdb lists it. V usage is TRBV12-3 or TRBV12-4 and J usage is TRBJ1-1. The CDR3 contains 11 residues when both ends are counted. This CDR3 reads CASSLDGIPRI.